Listed below are T cell receptor beta chains from one sample, sequenced in a study of Ad26.COV2.S vaccination and SARS-CoV-2 variants. Using immunoSEQ multiplex PCR, the repertoire was profiled, and TCRdb retains in-frame clones only, with some absent. The sample yields under 95,000 clones, roughly 84% seen once. Sequenced material: peripheral blood, taken after recovery from COVID-19. These receptors all stem from a human donor who had recovered from COVID-19. Both conserved end residues are part of each CDR3. A D gene is named only where the DNA matches it firmly. Clone sizes are given selectively: once, few, many, or a class where the clone is expanded.

clone_size,j_call,v_call,d_call,cdr3_aa,cdr3_nt
NA,TRBJ2-1,TRBV7-9,TRBD2,CASSLETGGPNEQFF,TGTGCCAGCAGCTTAGAGACGGGAGGGCCGAATGAGCAGTTCTTC
few,TRBJ2-3,TRBV29-1,NA,CSVEGKGTDTQYF,TGCAGCGTTGAGGGGAAGGGCACAGATACGCAGTATTTT
few,TRBJ2-5,TRBV18,NA,CASSPGIQETQYF,TGTGCCAGCTCACCAGGGATTCAAGAGACCCAGTACTTC
once,TRBJ1-1,TRBV5-8,TRBD1,CASSFSDRDRGTEAFF,TGTGCCAGCAGCTTCTCGGATAGGGACAGGGGGACTGAAGCTTTCTTT
NA,TRBJ2-1,TRBV7-9,NA,CASSLGPERSEQFF,TGTGCCAGCAGCTTAGGTCCAGAACGTAGTGAGCAGTTCTTC
NA,TRBJ2-2,TRBV10-3,NA,CAISYDSGSGELFF,TGTGCCATCAGCTATGACAGTGGGTCCGGGGAGCTGTTTTTT
few,TRBJ1-2,TRBV6-5,NA,CASSNDRNYGYTF,TGTGCCAGCAGCAACGACAGGAACTATGGCTACACCTTC
NA,TRBJ2-1,TRBV6-5,TRBD2,CASKERGSYNEQFF,TGTGCCAGCAAAGAGCGGGGATCCTACAATGAGCAGTTCTTC
NA,TRBJ2-2,TRBV19,TRBD2,CATQRQGTSGTGELFF,TGTGCCACCCAGCGCCAAGGGACTAGCGGTACCGGGGAGCTGTTTTTT
NA,TRBJ1-2,TRBV16,NA,CASSQSSVTNYGYTF,TGTGCCAGCAGCCAATCTAGTGTAACTAACTATGGCTACACCTTC
NA,TRBJ1-3,TRBV5-1,NA,CASTNVPGQGFSGNTIYF,TGCGCCAGCACCAACGTCCCGGGGCAGGGCTTCTCTGGAAACACCATATATTTT
NA,TRBJ2-5,TRBV4-2,TRBD2,CASSQRLAGETQYF,TGTGCCAGCAGCCAGAGACTAGCGGGAGAGACCCAGTACTTC
NA,TRBJ1-2,TRBV6-5,NA,CASSYSDSYGYTF,TGTGCCAGCAGTTACTCAGACAGCTATGGCTACACCTTC
NA,TRBJ1-5,TRBV28,TRBD1,CASSFPDRGNQPQHF,TGTGCCAGCAGTTTTCCGGACAGGGGTAATCAGCCCCAGCATTTT
NA,TRBJ2-3,TRBV27,TRBD2,CASSPLAGRADTQYF,TGTGCCAGCAGTCCGCTAGCGGGAAGAGCAGATACGCAGTATTTT
few,TRBJ1-5,TRBV19,NA,CASREEATRNQPQHF,TGTGCCAGTAGGGAGGAGGCCACCCGTAATCAGCCCCAGCATTTT
many,TRBJ2-1,TRBV13,NA,CASSLGRAAEQFF,TGTGCCAGCAGCTTAGGCCGGGCTGCCGAGCAGTTCTTC
NA,TRBJ1-2,TRBV29-1,NA,CSVPPQGINYGYTF,TGCAGCGTCCCACCACAGGGAATTAACTATGGCTACACCTTC
NA,TRBJ1-1,TRBV10-2,NA,CASSAIRGRMGTEAFF,TGCGCCAGCAGTGCGATCCGAGGGAGGATGGGCACTGAAGCTTTCTTT
NA,TRBJ2-5,TRBV5-6,NA,CASSFMSGYLQETQYF,TGTGCCAGCAGCTTTATGAGCGGGTACCTCCAAGAGACCCAGTACTTC
NA,TRBJ2-5,TRBV5-5,TRBD1,CASSKDRVQETQYF,TGTGCCAGCAGCAAAGACAGGGTCCAAGAGACCCAGTACTTC
NA,TRBJ1-2,TRBV11-3,NA,CASSLPGGNYGYTF,TGTGCCAGCAGCTTGCCTGGGGGGAACTATGGCTACACCTTC
NA,TRBJ1-1,TRBV9,NA,CASSVLSGTNTEAFF,TGTGCCAGCAGCGTACTATCAGGGACCAACACTGAAGCTTTCTTT
NA,TRBJ1-3,TRBV3-1/TRBV3-2,NA,CASSRIHGTASSGNTIYF,TGTGCCAGCAGCCGCATACATGGAACAGCGAGCTCTGGAAACACCATATATTTT
NA,TRBJ1-1,TRBV6-6,NA,CASSSTQTGVRTEAFF,TGTGCCAGCAGTTCGACCCAGACGGGCGTGAGAACTGAAGCTTTCTTT
NA,TRBJ2-1,TRBV29-1,NA,CSATEEQFF,TGCAGCGCGACGGAGGAGCAGTTCTTC
NA,TRBJ2-7,TRBV27,TRBD1,CASSLGQTYEQYF,TGTGCCAGCAGTTTGGGACAGACCTACGAGCAGTACTTC
NA,TRBJ2-3,TRBV5-1,TRBD2,CASSWGAGGPTDTQYF,TGCGCCAGCAGCTGGGGGGCGGGAGGCCCCACAGATACGCAGTATTTT
once,TRBJ1-2,TRBV4-2,NA,CASSQVGTAENYGYTF,TGTGCCAGCAGCCAAGTTGGTACGGCGGAAAACTATGGCTACACCTTC
few,TRBJ2-3,TRBV6-1,NA,CASSEVHADGDTQYF,TGTGCCAGCAGTGAAGTCCACGCAGATGGAGATACGCAGTATTTT
NA,TRBJ2-1,TRBV28,TRBD2,CASRGASGRGTYNEQFF,TGTGCCAGCAGGGGTGCTAGCGGGAGGGGAACCTACAATGAGCAGTTCTTC
once,TRBJ2-2,TRBV5-1,TRBD2,CASSNQRELTGELFF,TGCGCCAGCAGCAACCAGCGGGAGTTGACCGGGGAGCTGTTTTTT
NA,TRBJ1-3,TRBV6-5,TRBD1,CASTPRTGLDTIYF,TGTGCCAGCACTCCCCGGACAGGGTTAGACACCATATATTTT
NA,TRBJ2-3,TRBV7-2,NA,CASSPRRGTDTQYF,TGTGCCAGCAGCCCCAGGCGGGGCACAGATACGCAGTATTTT
NA,TRBJ2-1,TRBV25-1,NA,CASSEYEGWDEQFF,TGTGCCAGCAGTGAATACGAGGGTTGGGATGAGCAGTTCTTC
NA,TRBJ2-2,TRBV14,TRBD2,CASSQGLAPGELFF,TGTGCCAGCAGCCAAGGACTAGCTCCCGGGGAGCTGTTTTTT
NA,TRBJ2-5,TRBV19,NA,CASSIASGSSGETQYF,TGTGCCAGTAGTATAGCCTCAGGGAGCTCTGGCGAGACCCAGTACTTC
NA,TRBJ2-5,TRBV7-8,TRBD2,CASSLGLGLAGVGETQYF,TGTGCCAGCAGCTTAGGTCTAGGACTAGCGGGAGTTGGGGAGACCCAGTACTTC
NA,TRBJ2-7,TRBV21-1,NA,CASSKSCAWPLSYEQYF,TGTGCCAGCAGCAAATCATGCGCTTGGCCTCTCTCCTACGAGCAGTACTTC
NA,TRBJ1-1,TRBV4-1,NA,CASSHRQPNTEAFF,TGCGCCAGCAGCCACCGACAGCCCAACACTGAAGCTTTCTTT
NA,TRBJ1-5,TRBV5-1,TRBD1,CASSLGGTANQPQHF,TGCGCCAGCAGCTTGGGCGGGACAGCTAATCAGCCCCAGCATTTT
NA,TRBJ1-1,TRBV7-9,NA,CASSYQGNTEAFF,TGTGCCAGCAGTTACCAAGGGAACACTGAAGCTTTCTTT
NA,TRBJ2-1,TRBV7-3,NA,CASSLTDAEQFF,TGTGCCAGCAGCTTAACTGATGCTGAGCAGTTCTTC
NA,TRBJ1-1,TRBV7-3,NA,CASSLMSGTEAFF,TGTGCCAGCAGCTTAATGTCCGGCACTGAAGCTTTCTTT
NA,TRBJ2-3,TRBV7-2,NA,CASSLRTTASDTQYF,TGTGCCAGCAGCTTACGGACTACGGCGTCAGATACGCAGTATTTT
NA,TRBJ2-2,TRBV5-1,TRBD2,CASSLVPAGRNTGELFF,TGCGCCAGCAGCTTGGTTCCAGCGGGAAGGAACACCGGGGAGCTGTTTTTT
NA,TRBJ1-2,TRBV3-1/TRBV3-2,NA,CASSQFDIAGGYTF,TGTGCCAGCAGCCAATTCGACATCGCTGGAGGCTACACCTTC
NA,TRBJ2-7,TRBV2,TRBD1,CASRDRGRQYF,TGTGCCAGCCGGGACAGGGGAAGGCAGTACTTC
NA,TRBJ2-7,TRBV7-2,TRBD2,CASSPVLLAVDEQYF,TGTGCCAGCAGCCCAGTACTGCTAGCGGTCGACGAGCAGTACTTC
once,TRBJ2-1,TRBV28,NA,CASSSSLRGGEQFF,TGTGCCAGCAGTTCGTCACTAAGGGGGGGTGAGCAGTTCTTC
NA,TRBJ1-1,TRBV10-2,NA,CASSVTGFNTEAFF,TGCGCCAGCAGTGTAACAGGGTTCAACACTGAAGCTTTCTTT
NA,TRBJ1-1,TRBV7-2,NA,CASRLRVSNTEAFF,TGTGCCAGCAGGCTACGGGTCTCAAACACTGAAGCTTTCTTT
NA,TRBJ2-1,TRBV4-1,NA,CASSQVELVSYNEQFF,TGCGCCAGCAGCCAAGTTGAACTGGTATCCTACAATGAGCAGTTCTTC
NA,TRBJ1-2,TRBV27,TRBD1,CASRIQGAKGYGYTF,TGTGCCAGCAGAATCCAGGGGGCGAAGGGCTATGGCTACACCTTC
NA,TRBJ2-3,TRBV12-5,TRBD2,CASGLTLKIAGGPVNTDTQYF,TGTGCTAGTGGTTTGACATTGAAAATAGCGGGAGGGCCGGTAAATACAGATACGCAGTATTTT
NA,TRBJ2-1,TRBV27,TRBD2,CASSYGLAGLLEQFF,TGTGCCAGCAGCTATGGACTAGCGGGACTCCTGGAGCAGTTCTTC
many,TRBJ2-7,TRBV4-2,TRBD2,CASSHWTSGRPHEQYF,TGTGCCAGCAGCCACTGGACTAGCGGGAGGCCCCACGAGCAGTACTTC
NA,TRBJ2-2,TRBV7-9,NA,CASSPGQAGELFF,TGTGCCAGCAGCCCCGGACAAGCCGGGGAGCTGTTTTTT